The next 8 T cell receptor beta chains were all read from a single sample in a study of blood T cell repertoires in COVID-19. Assay used: immunoSEQ multiplex PCR; TCRdb lists only in-frame clones, some missing. This table has under 200,000 clones, around nine tenths appearing once. The source material was peripheral blood. Receptors originate from a man between 18 and 35 years old with active or convalescent COVID-19.

The genes are TRBV5-1 and TRBJ2-7, with a tentative D call TRBD2 (6 bases). The CDR3 contains 14 residues. The germline CDR1 and CDR2 sequences are SGHRS and YFSETQ. V was shortened by 4 bases and J by 3 bases, with 14 bases between the two germline ends. CDR3 DNA sequence: TGCGCCAGCAGCCGGGATGGGGGGAACTACGAGCAGTACTTC. Translation: CASSRDGGNYEQYF.

This chain links TRBV30 with TRBJ1-5; possible D gene TRBD1, 5 bases. Germline V CDR1 and CDR2: GTSNPN, SVGIG (reference sequence). Trimming took off 8 bases at V and 11 bases at J, with 25 bases between the two ends. The CDR3 loop spans 14 amino acids. Here the CDR3 reads CATGDPGGGSAQHF. CDR3 bases: TGTGCCACAGGAGACCCCGGGGGGGGTTCGGCCCAGCATTTT. The full variable domain, with the rest looked up from reference TRBV30 and TRBJ1-5, is SQTIHQWPATLVQPVGSPLSLECTVEGTSNPNLYWYRQAAGRGLQLLFYSVGIGQISSEVPQNLSASRPQDRQFILSSKKLLLSDSGFYLCATGDPGGGSAQHFGDGTRLSIL.

The rearrangement uses TRBV15 and TRBJ1-1, with D tentatively TRBD1 (5 bases). From germline, CDR1 is LNHNV and CDR2 YYDKDF (reference sequence). V was clipped by 5 bases and J by 4 bases, with 8 bases between them. This CDR3 has 12 residues. DNA of the CDR3: TGTGCCACCAGCTCCGGGGGCACTGAAGCTTTCTTT. Amino acid sequence: CATSSGGTEAFF. Full variable domain (missing parts from reference TRBV15 and TRBJ1-1): DAMVIQNPRYQVTQFGKPVTLSCSQTLNHNVMYWYQQKSSQAPKLLFHYYDKDFNNEADTPDNFQSRRPNTSFCFLDIRSPGLGDTAMYLCATSSGGTEAFFGQGTRLTVV.

The rearrangement uses TRBV25-1 and TRBJ1-1; tentative D call: TRBD1 (5 bases). There are 16 residues in the CDR3. Germline assignment: CDR1 MGHDK and CDR2 SYGVNS. Trimming took off 7 bases at V and 3 bases at J, with 21 bases between the two ends. CDR3 in amino acids: CASTPPGGLSHTEAFF. CDR3 nucleotide sequence: TGTGCCAGCACTCCCCCCGGGGGACTCTCCCACACTGAAGCTTTCTTT.

The chain has TRBV3-1 (or the pseudogene TRBV3-2) and TRBJ2-5; weak D call: TRBD2 (6 bases). Germline V CDR1 and CDR2: LGHDT, YNNKEL (reference sequence). The V end was cut by 1 base, the J end by 5 bases, with 14 bases between. The CDR3 consists of 15 residues. In nucleotides, the CDR3 is TGTGCCAGCAGCCAAGCTCGGGACTCTCACGAGACCCAGTACTTC. Protein sequence: CASSQARDSHETQYF.

The chain carries TRBV9 and TRBJ1-1; TRBD1 matches 8 bases. CDR3 length: 15 amino acids. V dropped 3 bases and J dropped 1; count of bases not matched to a gene: 5. CDR1 is SGDLS and CDR2 is YYNGEE in the germline V gene. CDR3 protein: CASSAQGAQNTEAFF. CDR3 coding DNA: TGTGCCAGCAGCGCCCAGGGGGCGCAGAACACTGAAGCTTTCTTT.

The chain carries TRBV2 and TRBJ2-4, with a weak D call TRBD2 (6 bases). Looked up from germline, CDR1 is SNHLY and CDR2 is FYNNEI. This CDR3 is built from 19 residues. Trimming removed 11 bases at V and 0 bases at J, with 29 bases between. This chain's CDR3 is CAVSSGDSMGLIAKNIQYF. CDR3 nucleotide sequence: TGTGCCGTCTCGTCAGGAGACAGTATGGGACTCATAGCCAAAAACATTCAGTACTTC.

Written as DNA, the CDR3 is TGTGCCAGCAGTGAGGTGACACAGGGTACAGGGGCCAACGTCCTGACTTTC. This sequence encodes CASSEVTQGTGANVLTF. This chain links TRBV6-1 with TRBJ2-6, with D possibly TRBD1 on 6 matching bases. The CDR3 totals 17 residues. V was trimmed by 3 bases and J by 4 bases, leaving 16 bases between them. Germline assignment: CDR1 MNHNS and CDR2 SASEGT.